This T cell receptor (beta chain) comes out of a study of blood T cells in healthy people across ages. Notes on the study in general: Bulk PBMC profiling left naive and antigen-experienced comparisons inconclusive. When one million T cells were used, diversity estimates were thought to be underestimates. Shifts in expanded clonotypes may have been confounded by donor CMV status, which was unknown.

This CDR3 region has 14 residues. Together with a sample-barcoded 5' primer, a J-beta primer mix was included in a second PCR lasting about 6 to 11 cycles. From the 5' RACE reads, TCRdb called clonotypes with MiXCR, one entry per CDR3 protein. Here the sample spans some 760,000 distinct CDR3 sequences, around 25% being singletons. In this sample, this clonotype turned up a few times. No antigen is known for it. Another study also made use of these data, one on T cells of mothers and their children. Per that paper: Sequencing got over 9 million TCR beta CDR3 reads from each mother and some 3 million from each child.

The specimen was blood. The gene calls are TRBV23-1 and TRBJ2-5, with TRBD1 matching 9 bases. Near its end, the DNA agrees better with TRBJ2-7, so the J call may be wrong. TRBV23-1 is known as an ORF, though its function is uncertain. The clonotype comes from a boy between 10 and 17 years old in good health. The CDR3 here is CASPPGTGLDEQYF. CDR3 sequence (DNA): TGCGCCAGCCCACCAGGGACAGGGTTAGACGAGCAGTACTTC.